This TCR beta chain was obtained from a study of blood T cell repertoires in COVID-19. The CDR3 sequence is 17 residues long. Looked up from germline, CDR1 is SGHVS and CDR2 is FQNEAQ. Trimming removed 4 bases from V and 6 bases from J; junction bases left unmatched: 14. This clone has only a few counts. Original data processing: Estimation of nucleated cell counts relied on the amplification of reference gene primers. TCRdb keeps only in-frame clones here, not all; method: immunoSEQ multiplex PCR. D and trimming were read from the DNA, whereas the V and J calls and clone size are those reported in that table. The repertoire holds around 120,000 clones, with just over 85% as singletons.

This receptor was taken from a woman in her forties or fifties with active or convalescent COVID-19. The chain joins TRBV7-8 to TRBJ2-1; 8 bases are a match to TRBD2. The material sequenced was peripheral blood. CDR3 amino acids: CASSSLTGRAGSNEQFF. The DNA for the CDR3 is TGTGCCAGCAGCTCACTTACCGGGAGGGCCGGGTCCAATGAGCAGTTCTTC.